The TCR beta chain under discussion was sequenced for a study of Tregs in tolerant kidney transplant recipients. Overall study results and limits: The small number of patients limits these findings pending further validation.

Data came from immunoSEQ multiplex PCR; TCRdb stores just in-frame clones and leaves some out. The table records approximately 99,000 clones, 90% of them present only once. This clone was seen only once. Its antigen is undetermined. The same CDR3 also results from other DNA sequences found in this sample. V was trimmed by 3 bases and J by 1 base, leaving 7 bases between them. The CDR3 is 13 amino acids. The germline V gene encodes CDR1 SGHRS and CDR2 YFSETQ. The clonotype originates from a human donor who received a combined kidney and bone marrow transplant. J is TRBJ2-5 and V is TRBV5-1; a weak D match, TRBD2 (5 bases). This material consisted of CD4+ T cells from blood, taken before the transplant. The CDR3 spells CASSSGSQETQYF. CDR3 DNA: TGCGCCAGCAGCTCGGGGTCCCAAGAGACCCAGTACTTC.